This T cell receptor beta chain is from a study of T-cell memory formation after mild COVID-19. The study's findings and limits: Within pre-infection memory, some responding clones were found, suggesting cross-reactive memory joined. While clones contracting from day 15 to 85 were balanced between CD4 and CD8, later expanders leaned CD4+.

With constant-segment primers, 5'RACE yielded cDNA libraries of TCR alpha and TCR beta that carried sample barcodes and UMIs. Using its own MiXCR run on the 5' RACE reads, TCRdb lists one record per CDR3 protein. There are about 88,000 distinct CDR3 sequences in the sample; 25% occur only once, and over 40% lies in the top ten. Germline trimming cut 0 bases from V and 6 bases from J; bases unmatched to any gene: 6. In germline, CDR1 is LNHNV, CDR2 YYDKDF (reference sequence). CDR3 size: 15 residues. Points on this clonotype: Its antigen remains unknown.

The clonotype comes from a man aged 18 to 35 who had mild COVID-19 (a few samples of this study predate the infection). Cell type and time point are not known. Sequencing was done on a sample of PBMCs or a T cell subset sorted from them (not recorded which). This chain uses TRBV15 with TRBJ2-7; TRBD2 aligns across 9 bases. The CDR3 coding sequence is TGTGCCACCAGCAGAGACCGCGGGGGGGCCCGCGAGCAGTACTTC. This encodes CATSRDRGGAREQYF.